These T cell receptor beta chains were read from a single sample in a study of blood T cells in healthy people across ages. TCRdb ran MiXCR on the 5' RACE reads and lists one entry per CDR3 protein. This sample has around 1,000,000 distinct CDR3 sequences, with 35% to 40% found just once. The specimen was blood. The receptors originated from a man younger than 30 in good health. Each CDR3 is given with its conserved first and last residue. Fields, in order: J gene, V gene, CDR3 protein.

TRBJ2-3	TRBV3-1	CASTHRGDRRSTDTQYF
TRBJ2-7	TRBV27	CASSSTANLYEQYF
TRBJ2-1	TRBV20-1	CSAPKPSYNEQFF
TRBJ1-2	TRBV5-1	CASSAWDVPANYGYTF
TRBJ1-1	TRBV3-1	CASSHSFEAFF
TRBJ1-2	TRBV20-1	CSASPGQNYGYTF
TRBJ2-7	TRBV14	CASSQVYRGRSYEQYF
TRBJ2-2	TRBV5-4	CASSISSGTNTGELFF
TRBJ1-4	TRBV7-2	CASSLPSSEKLFF
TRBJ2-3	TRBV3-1	CASRQGVVRTDTQYF
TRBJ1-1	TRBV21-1	CASSRATPGRNTEAFF
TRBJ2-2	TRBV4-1	CASSQDPGRAHGELFF
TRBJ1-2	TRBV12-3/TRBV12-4	CASREGPANYGYTF
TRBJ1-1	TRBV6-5	CASTGGDTEAFF
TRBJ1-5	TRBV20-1	CSASGDGNQPQHF
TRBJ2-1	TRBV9	CASSVYATMSSYNEQFF
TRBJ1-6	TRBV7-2	CASSLGFRGQRNSPLHF